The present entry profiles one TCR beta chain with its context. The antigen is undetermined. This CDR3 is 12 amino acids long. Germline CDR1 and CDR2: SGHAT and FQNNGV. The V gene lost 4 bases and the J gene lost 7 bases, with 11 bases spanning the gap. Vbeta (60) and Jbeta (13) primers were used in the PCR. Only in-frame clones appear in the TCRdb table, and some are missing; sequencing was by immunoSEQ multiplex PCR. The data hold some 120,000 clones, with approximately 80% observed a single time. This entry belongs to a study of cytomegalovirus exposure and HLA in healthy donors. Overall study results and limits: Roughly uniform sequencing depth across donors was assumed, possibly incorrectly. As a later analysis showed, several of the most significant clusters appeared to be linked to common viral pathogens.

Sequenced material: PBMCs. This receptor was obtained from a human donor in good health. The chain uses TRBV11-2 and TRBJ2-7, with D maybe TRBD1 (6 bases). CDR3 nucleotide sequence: TGTGCCAGCAGCTCACAGGGAAAGGAGCAGTACTTC. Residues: CASSSQGKEQYF.